One sample yielded the 11 T cell receptor beta chains listed below, sequenced in a study of technical replicates of blood from a handful of donors. TCRdb keeps only in-frame clones here, not all; method: immunoSEQ multiplex PCR. The sample includes about 97,000 clones, approximately 94% seen only once; the top ten take less than 0.35%. The sequencing input was T cells isolated from PBMCs. All receptors derive from a human donor in good health.

The J gene is TRBJ1-2, the V gene TRBV7-8; D unclear. V was cut by 3 bases and J by 0 bases, with 5 bases left in between. This CDR3 comprises 13 residues. In germline, CDR1 is SGHVS, CDR2 FQNEAQ. The CDR3 is CASSFEANYGYTF. CDR3 coding DNA: TGTGCCAGCAGCTTTGAGGCTAACTATGGCTACACCTTC.

This chain links TRBV5-8 with TRBJ1-2, with 8 positions matching TRBD1. The CDR3 spans 15 residues. V lost 4 bases, J lost 4 bases, and 9 bases stayed unmatched. Germline assignment: CDR1 SGHTS and CDR2 YDEGEE. CDR3 in amino acids: CASSPKGQETYGYTF. The CDR3 DNA sequence: TGTGCCAGCAGCCCGAAGGGACAGGAGACCTATGGCTACACCTTC.

This sequence joins TRBV7-9 and TRBJ1-2, with 7 positions matching TRBD1. CDR1 and CDR2 (germline): SEHNR, FQNEAQ (reference sequence). The CDR3 covers 14 residues. Trimming removed 2 bases from V and 5 bases from J; junction bases left unmatched: 5. CDR3 in amino acids: CASSLRGPGYGYTF. The CDR3 DNA sequence: TGTGCCAGCAGCTTAAGGGGGCCAGGATATGGCTACACCTTC.

This chain links TRBV7-6 with TRBJ2-2, with TRBD2 matching 10 bases. CDR3 size: 17 residues. Germline values: CDR1 SGHVS, CDR2 FNYEAQ. V lost 4 bases, J lost 2 bases, and 7 bases stayed unmatched. The CDR3 reads CASSSPQREGNTGELFF. The CDR3 DNA reads as TGTGCCAGCAGCTCCCCGCAGCGGGAGGGAAACACCGGGGAGCTGTTTTTT.

The chain joins TRBV7-9 to TRBJ1-3; a weak D match, TRBD1 (6 bases). This CDR3 contains 14 residues. Deletions cut 5 bases from V and 3 bases from J, with 11 bases between. CDR1 is SEHNR, CDR2 FQNEAQ, per germline (reference sequence). CDR3 residues: CASSLGQHGNTIYF. CDR3 nucleotides: TGTGCCAGCAGCCTAGGACAGCATGGAAACACCATATATTTT.

The chain recombines TRBV28 with TRBJ1-5; no definite D call. The germline V gene encodes CDR1 MDHEN and CDR2 SYDVKM. The CDR3 has 13 residues. V was trimmed by 5 bases and J by 3 bases, leaving 8 bases between them. This CDR3 is CASSPLYNQPQHF. CDR3 DNA sequence: TGTGCCAGCAGTCCTTTATACAATCAGCCCCAGCATTTT.

The gene calls are TRBV5-1 and TRBJ2-7; 12 nucleotides align to TRBD2. The CDR3 runs to 16 residues. V lost 0 bases to trimming and J lost 4 bases; unmatched junction nucleotides: 5. Germline values: CDR1 SGHRS, CDR2 YFSETQ. The CDR3 coding sequence is TGCGCCAGCAGCTTGGGGGGGACTAGCGGGCAGTACGAGCAGTACTTC. Translating gives CASSLGGTSGQYEQYF.

This clone has just one count. This chain connects TRBV21-1 to TRBJ2-1; TRBD1 reflects the table's D call only, with no check against the DNA. TRBV21-1 is deemed a pseudogene. The CDR3 sequence is 15 residues long. CDR3 bases: TGTGCCAGCAGCAAAGATAACAGGGGAAGGGATGAGCAGTTCTTC. As protein: CASSKDNRGRDEQFF.

This chain links TRBV27 with TRBJ2-7, with 10 bases that match TRBD2. V dropped 8 bases and J dropped 2; count of bases not matched to a gene: 9. Per the germline V gene, CDR1 is MNHEY and CDR2 is SMNVEV (reference sequence). The CDR3 runs 15 residues. This chain's CDR3 is CASLRRTSGTYEQYF. CDR3 sequence (DNA): TGTGCCAGCCTTCGGAGGACTAGCGGAACCTACGAGCAGTACTTC.

This chain joins TRBV11-2 and TRBJ2-7, with D maybe TRBD2 (6 bases). Germline-derived CDR1 and CDR2 are SGHAT and FQNNGV. Trimming cost V 1 base and J 2 bases, with 12 bases left between them. The CDR3 totals 15 residues. Here the CDR3 reads CASSLGQGGPYEQYF. The DNA of the CDR3 is TGTGCCAGCAGCTTAGGGCAGGGAGGTCCCTACGAGCAGTACTTC.

This chain's CDR3 is CASGGRTNTEAFF. CDR3 DNA: TGTGCTAGTGGAGGGAGGACAAACACTGAAGCTTTCTTT. This chain joins TRBV12-5 and TRBJ1-1; D might be TRBD1 (5 bases). CDR3 length equals 13 residues. V lost 6 bases, J lost 2 bases, and 10 bases lay in between. CDR1 LGHNT and CDR2 FRNRAP come from the germline V gene.